These 4 T cell receptor beta chains came from one sample sequenced in a study of blood T cell repertoires in COVID-19. The data were produced by immunoSEQ multiplex PCR, yet TCRdb's version contains in-frame clones alone and is incomplete. In the table there are about 150,000 clones, approximately 88% of which are singletons. Material: peripheral blood. The receptors come from a human donor in a cohort sampled during active COVID-19.

V is TRBV19 and J is TRBJ2-7; D may be TRBD2 (6 bases). This CDR3 has 15 amino acids. Germline values: CDR1 LNHDA, CDR2 SQIVND (reference sequence). The V gene lost 1 base and the J gene lost 2 bases, with 12 bases spanning the gap. The DNA for the CDR3 is TGTGCCAGTAGTATAGCGGCGGGAACTACCTACGAGCAGTACTTC. Protein product: CASSIAAGTTYEQYF.

The V gene is TRBV5-1, the J gene TRBJ1-5; D is unresolved. CDR3 length: 15 amino acids. Looked up from germline, CDR1 is SGHRS and CDR2 is YFSETQ. Trimming removed 4 bases from V and 3 bases from J, with 14 bases in between. For the CDR3, the DNA is TGCGCCAGCAGCCCAGACGGACTCTTCAATCAGCCCCAGCATTTT. Translated: CASSPDGLFNQPQHF.

This clone has a handful of counts. V and J are TRBV27 and TRBJ1-2, with 7 bases fitting TRBD1. Germline V gene data show CDR1 as MNHEY and CDR2 as SMNVEV (reference sequence). V shed 6 bases, J shed 2 bases, and the junction held 9 bases outside the gene matches. The CDR3 sequence is 15 residues long. CDR3 protein: CASRDGGTANYGYTF. CDR3 nucleotide sequence: TGTGCCAGCAGAGACGGAGGGACAGCCAACTATGGCTACACCTTC.

This clone showed up just a few times. The V call is TRBV5-6, the J call TRBJ2-7; D is unresolved. Germline CDR1 SGHDT, CDR2 YYEEEE. The V end lost 4 bases, the J end lost 0 bases, and 14 bases lay between the germline ends. The CDR3 is 15 amino acids. In DNA form, the CDR3 reads TGTGCCAGCAGCGAAGCCCGTATGAGCTCCTACGAGCAGTACGTC. It translates to CASSEARMSSYEQYV.